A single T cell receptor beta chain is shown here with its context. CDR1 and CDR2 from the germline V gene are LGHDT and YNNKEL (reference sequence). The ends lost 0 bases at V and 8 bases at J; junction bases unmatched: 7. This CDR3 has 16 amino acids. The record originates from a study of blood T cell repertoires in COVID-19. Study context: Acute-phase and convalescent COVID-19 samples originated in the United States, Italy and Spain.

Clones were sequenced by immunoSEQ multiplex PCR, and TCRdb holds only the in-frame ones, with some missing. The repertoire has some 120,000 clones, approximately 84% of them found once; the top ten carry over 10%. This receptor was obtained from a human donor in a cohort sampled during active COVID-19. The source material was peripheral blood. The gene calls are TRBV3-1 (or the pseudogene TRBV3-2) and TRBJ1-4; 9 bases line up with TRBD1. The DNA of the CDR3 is TGTGCCAGCAGCCAAGATATAGAGACAGGGGGAGAAAAACTGTTTTTT. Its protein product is CASSQDIETGGEKLFF.